The TCR beta chain described here comes from a study of CD8+CD57+ T cells in acquired aplastic anemia. Before being chosen for sequencing, patients had shown CD8+CD57+ cell expansion by flow cytometry. The V gene lost 4 bases and the J gene lost 6 bases, with 12 bases spanning the gap. Germline CDR1 reads SGHRS; CDR2 reads YFSETQ. This CDR3 has 13 amino acids. This clonotype occurred many times. Genomic DNA templated the TCR beta VDJ and CDR3 profiling. TCRdb itself ran the reads through MiXCR, one entry per CDR3 protein. The sample has some 200,000 distinct CDR3 sequences, nearly 50% seen once; the top ten hold 9.7%.

Material for sequencing was sorted CD4+, CD8+, or CD8+CD57+ T cells (not recorded which) from PBMCs. The sequence was collected from a human donor with aplastic anemia. The chain has TRBV5-1 and TRBJ2-3, with D perhaps TRBD1 (6 bases). CDR3 sequence reads: CASSPGELDTQYF. Written as DNA, the CDR3 is TGCGCCAGCAGCCCAGGGGAGTTGGATACGCAGTATTTT.